This T cell receptor (beta chain) was documented in a study of T cells in Graves' hyperthyroidism and ophthalmopathy. The TCR beta CDR3 regions underwent amplification using RNA transcripts as the source. HTBI primers drove first-round RT-PCR of the TCR CDR3. One entry per CDR3 protein results from TCRdb running MiXCR on the multiplex PCR reads. Of some 270,000 distinct CDR3 sequences in the sample, 24% were seen once. The length of the CDR3 is 15 residues. Germline assignment: CDR1 LGHNA and CDR2 YNFKEQ. V lost 2 bases, J lost 1 base, and 12 bases lay in between. This clonotype was detected many times.

Material: blood. The chain carries TRBV4-2 and TRBJ2-7, with D perhaps TRBD1 or TRBD2 (5 bases each). This TCR came from a woman aged 40 to 50 with Graves' ophthalmopathy. The CDR3, as DNA: TGTGCCAGCAGCCAACTGGGGGACCGTTCCTACGAGCAGTACTTC. Translation: CASSQLGDRSYEQYF.